Listed here are 19 T cell receptor beta chains from one sample, sequenced in a study of cytomegalovirus exposure and HLA in healthy donors. Method: immunoSEQ multiplex PCR; TCRdb's copy keeps in-frame clones and lacks some. The sample carries 150,000 to 200,000 clones, approximately 85% recorded once. Specimen: PBMCs. The receptor set was obtained from a woman younger than 30 in good health and CMV-seronegative.

This chain links TRBV7-9 with TRBJ2-3; TRBD1 aligns across 8 bases. The ends lost 4 bases at V and 4 bases at J; junction bases unmatched: 10. CDR1 SEHNR and CDR2 FQNEAQ come from the germline V gene (reference sequence). The CDR3 totals 16 residues. The CDR3 protein is CASSSGQGRSADTQYF. CDR3 in DNA: TGTGCCAGCAGCTCCGGACAGGGCCGATCGGCAGATACGCAGTATTTT.

In its sample, this clone was seen a few times. CDR3 bases: TGTGCCAGCAGCTCTACTGGGGGGAACTATGGCTACACCTTC. It encodes CASSSTGGNYGYTF. The chain combines TRBV7-2 with TRBJ1-2, with D perhaps matching TRBD1 (5 bases). The CDR3 runs to 14 residues. V lost 4 bases, J lost 2 bases, and 11 bases lay in between. Germline V gene sequence: CDR1 SGHTA, CDR2 FQGNSA. The variable domain in full, completed from reference TRBV7-2 and TRBJ1-2, reads GAGVSQSPSNKVTEKGKDVELRCDPISGHTALYWYRQSLGQGLEFLIYFQGNSAPDKSGLPSDRFSAERTGGSVSTLTIQRTQQEDSAVYLCASSSTGGNYGYTFGSGTRLTVV.

This clone was picked up a small number of times. V and J are TRBV12-5 and TRBJ1-2; D gene unclear. The CDR3 length is 12 residues. Per the germline V gene, CDR1 is LGHNT and CDR2 is FRNRAP. Trimming removed 0 bases from V and 4 bases from J, with 3 bases in between. CDR3: CASGLVIYGYTF. CDR3 bases: TGTGCTAGTGGTTTGGTCATCTATGGCTACACCTTC.

This clone came up a few times. The genes are TRBV7-9 and TRBJ1-2; the match to TRBD1 covers 8 bases. Trimming took 11 bases from V and 0 from J; bases not matched to a gene: 5. The CDR3 has 13 amino acids. Germline V lookup: CDR1 SEHNR, CDR2 FQNEAQ (reference sequence). Here the CDR3 reads CAGDRGANYGYTF. DNA of the CDR3: TGTGCCGGAGACAGGGGCGCTAACTATGGCTACACCTTC.

This rearrangement joins TRBV19 to TRBJ2-7, with a tentative D call TRBD2 (5 bases). The germline V and J ends were trimmed by 4 bases and 7 bases, with 20 bases remaining between them. CDR3 length: 15 residues. The germline gives CDR1 LNHDA, CDR2 SQIVND (reference sequence). The CDR3 nucleotides are TGTGCCAGTAGTACCGGCGAGGGATACTGGAAGGAGCAGTACTTC. Protein: CASSTGEGYWKEQYF.

The V and J genes are TRBV4-2 and TRBJ1-4; D perhaps matches TRBD1 (6 bases). CDR3 length: 12 residues. Germline V gene sequence: CDR1 LGHNA, CDR2 YNFKEQ. V was shortened by 1 base and J by 11 bases, with 8 bases between the two germline ends. As DNA, the CDR3 is TGTGCCAGCAGCCAAGGGCAGGGGAAACTGTTTTTT. Its translation: CASSQGQGKLFF.

This chain joins TRBV2 and TRBJ1-3; a possible D gene is TRBD1 (6 bases). The V gene lost 8 bases and the J gene lost 2 bases, with 13 bases spanning the gap. Germline V gene data show CDR1 as SNHLY and CDR2 as FYNNEI. The CDR3 is 14 amino acids. CDR3 nucleotides: TGTGCCAGCGGCCTAAGGACAGCTGGAAACACCATATATTTT. Its translation is CASGLRTAGNTIYF.

The rearrangement uses TRBV14 and TRBJ1-1, with D hard to call. There are 13 residues in the CDR3. V lost 2 bases and J lost 4, with 8 bases in between. CDR1 is SGHDN, CDR2 FVKESK, per germline. CDR3 region: CASSQRGPTEAFF. The CDR3 DNA reads TGTGCCAGCAGCCAAAGAGGGCCCACTGAAGCTTTCTTT.

J is TRBJ2-3 and V is TRBV29-1, with 13 bases fitting TRBD2. This CDR3 has 15 amino acids. CDR1 and CDR2 from the germline V gene are SQVTM and ANQGSEA. The V segment lost 5 bases and the J segment 5 bases; nucleotides outside the gene matches: 7. The CDR3 coding sequence is TGCAGCGTTCCCGGGACTAGCGGGGCACGAGATACGCAGTATTTT. Translated, it gives CSVPGTSGARDTQYF.

This clone was seen just once. This chain uses TRBV7-9 with TRBJ1-3; TRBD1 is a possible D gene (5 bases). The V and J ends lost 4 bases and 0 bases respectively, with 10 bases between them. In germline, CDR1 is SEHNR, CDR2 FQNEAQ (reference sequence). The CDR3 spans 15 residues. The CDR3: CASSYDSSSGNTIYF. The CDR3 region has the DNA TGTGCCAGCAGCTACGACAGCAGCTCTGGAAACACCATATATTTT. Using reference TRBV7-9 and TRBJ1-3 for the parts outside the CDR3, the full variable domain is DTGVSQNPRHKITKRGQNVTFRCDPISEHNRLYWYRQTLGQGPEFLTYFQNEAQLEKSRLLSDRFSAERPKGSFSTLEIQRTEQGDSAMYLCASSYDSSSGNTIYFGEGSWLTVV.

This sequence joins TRBV10-3 and TRBJ1-5, with D maybe TRBD1 (5 bases). CDR3 length equals 16 residues. Trimming shortened V by 4 bases and J by 0 bases, and 13 bases separated the two germline ends. CDR1 is ENHRY and CDR2 is SYGVKD in the germline V gene. CDR3 sequence: CAISGGDEYSNQPQHF. In DNA form, the CDR3 reads TGTGCCATCAGTGGGGGCGACGAGTATAGCAATCAGCCCCAGCATTTT.

J is TRBJ2-1 and V is TRBV4-1, with 11 nucleotides matching TRBD1. Germline V gene sequence: CDR1 MGHRA, CDR2 YSYEKL. V shed 0 bases, J shed 4 bases, and the junction held 5 bases outside the gene matches. The CDR3 runs to 17 residues. The CDR3 nucleotides are TGCGCCAGCAGCCAAGATTATGGGACAGGGGGATACAATGAGCAGTTCTTC. Its protein is CASSQDYGTGGYNEQFF.

This clone was detected a few times. The gene calls are TRBV7-6 and TRBJ2-7; the D is unclear. Trimming took off 2 bases at V and 0 bases at J, with 8 bases between the two ends. In germline, CDR1 is SGHVS, CDR2 FNYEAQ. There are 14 residues in the CDR3. The CDR3 loop is CASSLKQSSYEQYF. Written as DNA, the CDR3 is TGTGCCAGCAGCTTAAAACAGAGCTCCTACGAGCAGTACTTC. The variable domain in full, with the rest retrieved from reference TRBV7-6 and TRBJ2-7, is GAGVSQSPRYKVTKRGQDVALRCDPISGHVSLYWYRQALGQGPEFLTYFNYEAQQDKSGLPNDRFSAERPEGSISTLTIQRTEQRDSAMYRCASSLKQSSYEQYFGPGTRLTVT.

The genes are TRBV7-2 and TRBJ2-7; 8 positions agree with TRBD1. The CDR3 length is 16 residues. Germline V gene sequence: CDR1 SGHTA, CDR2 FQGNSA. With V trimmed by 0 bases and J by 0 bases, 4 bases remained unmatched. The CDR3 loop is CASSLAGTGASYEQYF. As DNA, the CDR3 is TGTGCCAGCAGCTTAGCCGGGACAGGAGCCTCCTACGAGCAGTACTTC.

The chain joins TRBV2 to TRBJ1-2, with D tentatively TRBD1 (5 bases). The germline gives CDR1 SNHLY, CDR2 FYNNEI. This CDR3 has 13 amino acids. Trimming took off 4 bases at V and 5 bases at J, with 11 bases between the two ends. The CDR3 sequence is CASSGDGRYGYTF. DNA for the CDR3: TGTGCCAGCAGTGGGGACGGGAGATATGGCTACACCTTC.

The chain employs TRBV5-4 and TRBJ2-1; D gene uncertain. Germline CDR1 reads SGHNT; CDR2 reads YYREEE (reference sequence). The CDR3 contains 12 residues. Trimming removed 2 bases from V and 4 bases from J, with 4 bases in between. CDR3 amino acids: CASSLIYNEQFF. The CDR3 DNA is TGTGCCAGCAGCTTAATATACAATGAGCAGTTCTTC.

As DNA, the CDR3 is TGTGCCAGCAGTGATTTTGGACAGGGCTATGGGTCACCCCTCCACTTT. Translation: CASSDFGQGYGSPLHF. J is TRBJ1-6 and V is TRBV2, with 8 bases that match TRBD1. The CDR3 has 16 amino acids. Losses at the gene ends were 3 bases for V and 10 bases for J; bases not matched to a gene: 11. Germline V gives CDR1 SNHLY, CDR2 FYNNEI. Full variable domain (missing parts from reference TRBV2 and TRBJ1-6): EPEVTQTPSHQVTQMGQEVILRCVPISNHLYFYWYRQILGQKVEFLVSFYNNEISEKSEIFDDQFSVERPDGSNFTLKIRSTKLEDSAMYFCASSDFGQGYGSPLHFGNGTRLTVT.

This sequence joins TRBV11-2 and TRBJ2-1; perhaps TRBD2 as D (6 bases). The germline V gene has CDR1 SGHAT and CDR2 FQNNGV. V lost 4 bases and J 2 bases, leaving 15 bases between the germline ends. The CDR3 is 16 amino acids. The CDR3 region has the DNA TGTGCCAGCAGCTCAAGAGCGGGCCTAACCTACAATGAGCAGTTCTTC. As protein: CASSSRAGLTYNEQFF.

This clone showed up just once. This chain links TRBV4-1 with TRBJ2-7; D is perhaps TRBD1 (7 bases). The CDR3 is 14 residues long. CDR1 MGHRA and CDR2 YSYEKL come from the germline V gene. V was pared by 4 bases and J by 2 bases, with 12 bases between. The CDR3 is CASSRQGGTYEQYF. The DNA of the CDR3 is TGCGCCAGCAGCCGACAGGGAGGAACCTACGAGCAGTACTTC.